The 20 T cell receptor beta chains listed next were all sequenced from one sample in a study of blood T cell repertoires in COVID-19. Some clones are missing from TCRdb's copy, which holds only in-frame ones; the method was immunoSEQ multiplex PCR. The sample lists 150,000 or so clones, about 90% occurring once. The sequenced sample was peripheral blood. The receptors derive from a man older than 75 with acute or convalescent COVID-19.

The V call is TRBV15, the J call TRBJ2-3; 13 nucleotides match TRBD2. CDR3 length: 17 residues. Losses at the gene ends were 1 base for V and 3 bases for J; bases not matched to a gene: 4. Germline lookup yields CDR1 LNHNV and CDR2 YYDKDF (reference sequence). The DNA of the CDR3 is TGTGCCACCAGCAGAGGTCGACTAGCGGGAGGAACAGATACGCAGTATTTT. Amino acid sequence: CATSRGRLAGGTDTQYF.

The V and J genes are TRBV27 and TRBJ1-2; 7 bases line up with TRBD1. Unmatched junction bases numbered 17, after V lost 8 bases and J lost 8 bases. CDR3 size: 15 residues. Germline V gene lookup returns CDR1 MNHEY and CDR2 SMNVEV (reference sequence). Written as DNA, the CDR3 is TGTGCCAGCGAGGGGCCAGGGGGAAACTTTACAGGCTACACCTTC. It encodes CASEGPGGNFTGYTF.

This clone has a handful of counts. The rearrangement uses TRBV6-5 and TRBJ2-1; 7 bases match TRBD2. Germline lookup yields CDR1 MNHEY and CDR2 SVGAGI. The ends lost 2 bases at V and 6 bases at J; junction bases unmatched: 4. The CDR3 spans 14 residues. The CDR3 loop is CASSYGDYPNEQFF. In DNA form, the CDR3 reads TGTGCCAGCAGTTACGGGGACTACCCCAATGAGCAGTTCTTC.

The gene calls are TRBV5-1 and TRBJ2-3; D ambiguous. From germline, CDR1 is SGHRS and CDR2 YFSETQ. This CDR3 is built from 14 residues. V lost 2 bases and J lost 2, with 9 bases in between. The CDR3 DNA is TGCGCCAGCAGCTTAGGAACAGACACAGATACGCAGTATTTT. Translation gives CASSLGTDTDTQYF.

The CDR3 DNA reads as TGCGCCAGCAGCTTGGCAGGGGCCCACACTGAAGCTTTCTTT. Translation: CASSLAGAHTEAFF. The V gene is TRBV5-1, the J gene TRBJ1-1; D possibly corresponds to TRBD1 (6 bases). Germline V gives CDR1 SGHRS, CDR2 YFSETQ. The V and J ends lost 0 bases and 3 bases respectively, with 9 bases between them. CDR3 length equals 14 residues.

This chain joins TRBV7-2 and TRBJ2-5, with D possibly matching TRBD2 (5 bases). Germline CDR1 and CDR2: SGHTA and FQGNSA. The CDR3 consists of 15 residues. V lost 4 bases and J 2 bases, leaving 14 bases between the germline ends. For the CDR3, the DNA is TGTGCCAGCAGCTCCCGGGGTCGACGGCAAGAGACCCAGTACTTC. Protein product: CASSSRGRRQETQYF.

This chain's CDR3 is CASSGGTIGIDEQFF. The CDR3 DNA follows: TGTGCCAGTAGTGGGGGCACCATTGGGATCGATGAGCAGTTCTTC. This chain links TRBV19 with TRBJ2-1, with D possibly being TRBD1 (6 bases). V lost 5 bases and J 8 bases, leaving 19 bases between the germline ends. CDR1 and CDR2 from the germline V gene are LNHDA and SQIVND (reference sequence). The CDR3 sequence is 15 residues long.

The chain has TRBV25-1 and TRBJ1-2; D is unresolved. Germline CDR1 reads MGHDK; CDR2 reads SYGVNS. V was cut by 5 bases and J by 0 bases, with 10 bases left in between. The CDR3 runs 14 residues. The CDR3 here is CASSLGTTNYGYTF. In nucleotides, the CDR3 is TGTGCCAGCAGTCTGGGTACTACTAACTATGGCTACACCTTC.

The rearrangement uses TRBV28 and TRBJ2-1, with 9 nucleotides matching TRBD1. V lost 6 bases, J lost 6 bases, and 6 bases stayed unmatched. The CDR3 has 14 residues. Germline CDR1 reads MDHEN; CDR2 reads SYDVKM. CDR3 region: CASRGTGKSNEQFF. The DNA for the CDR3 is TGTGCCAGCAGGGGGACAGGGAAGAGCAATGAGCAGTTCTTC. The full variable domain, its missing parts supplied by reference TRBV28 and TRBJ2-1, is DVKVTQSSRYLVKRTGEKVFLECVQDMDHENMFWYRQDPGLGLRLIYFSYDVKMKEKGDIPEGYSVSREKKERFSLILESASTNQTSMYLCASRGTGKSNEQFFGPGTRLTVL.

V gene TRBV6-1 combines with J gene TRBJ2-3, with D hard to call. The CDR3 loop spans 15 amino acids. Germline CDR1 MNHNS, CDR2 SASEGT. The germline V and J ends were trimmed by 2 bases and 0 bases, with 9 bases remaining between them. Written as DNA, the CDR3 is TGTGCCAGCAGTGAAAACCAGGCTAGCACAGATACGCAGTATTTT. It translates to CASSENQASTDTQYF.

This chain connects TRBV5-4 to TRBJ2-5, with 11 bases lining up with TRBD2. V dropped 2 bases and J dropped 4; count of bases not matched to a gene: 1. The CDR3 totals 14 residues. Germline assignment: CDR1 SGHNT and CDR2 YYREEE (reference sequence). Here the CDR3 DNA reads TGTGCCAGCAGCTTTAGCGGGGGGGGAGAGACCCAGTACTTC. Amino acids: CASSFSGGGETQYF.

The chain carries TRBV5-5 and TRBJ1-6; 8 bases are a match to TRBD1. The V gene end was trimmed by 1 base and the J gene end by 8 bases; junction bases not matched to a gene: 5. This CDR3 has 15 residues. Germline V gene lookup returns CDR1 SGHKS and CDR2 YYEKEE (reference sequence). CDR3 bases: TGTGCCAGCAGCTTGAAAACAGGGGGATATTCACCCCTCCACTTT. Encoded protein: CASSLKTGGYSPLHF. The variable domain in full, completed from reference TRBV5-5 and TRBJ1-6, reads DAGVTQSPTHLIKTRGQQVTLRCSPISGHKSVSWYQQVLGQGPQFIFQYYEKEERGRGNFPDRFSARQFPNYSSELNVNALLLGDSALYLCASSLKTGGYSPLHFGNGTRLTVT.

The chain has TRBV6-7 and TRBJ1-1; maybe TRBD1 (5 bases). TRBV6-7 falls under the ORF class, with uncertain function. V was cut by 0 bases and J by 14 bases, with 10 bases left in between. The CDR3 is 11 residues long. CDR3 bases: TGTGCCAGCAGTTACTCGACAGTTGGCTTCTTT. Encoded protein: CASSYSTVGFF.

The CDR3 DNA sequence: TGTGCCAGCAGCCAATTGCCGAGGACTGAAGCTTTCTTT. Protein product: CASSQLPRTEAFF. The V gene is TRBV3-1 (or the pseudogene TRBV3-2), the J gene TRBJ1-1; D not certain. V was clipped by 2 bases and J by 5 bases, with 9 bases between them. CDR3 length: 13 amino acids. Per the germline V gene, CDR1 is LGHDT and CDR2 is YNNKEL (reference sequence).

The chain recombines TRBV28 with TRBJ2-5; D is unresolved. This CDR3 has 13 residues. Germline loops: CDR1 MDHEN, CDR2 SYDVKM. The V gene lost 6 bases and the J gene lost 2 bases, with 10 bases spanning the gap. The CDR3: CASRPRVQETQYF. The CDR3 DNA sequence: TGTGCCAGCAGACCCCGGGTTCAAGAGACCCAGTACTTC.

This clone appeared once. V is TRBV5-3 and J is TRBJ1-4; 7 bases align to TRBD1. TRBV5-3 is marked as an open reading frame, function uncertain. This CDR3 is 15 amino acids long. Trimming cost V 0 bases and J 4 bases; bases outside gene matches: 3. The CDR3, as DNA: TGTGCCAGAAGCTTGGACAGGGGACATAATGAAAAACTGTTTTTT. Encoded protein: CARSLDRGHNEKLFF.

CDR3 coding DNA: TGTGCCAGCAGTGATGGCCAGGTTAGCAATCAGCCCCAGCATTTT. It translates to CASSDGQVSNQPQHF. The chain employs TRBV6-1 and TRBJ1-5; D ambiguous. This CDR3 is built from 15 residues. Germline lookup yields CDR1 MNHNS and CDR2 SASEGT. V lost 3 bases and J 0 bases, leaving 9 bases between the germline ends.

The genes are TRBV6-6 and TRBJ1-6; 10 bases are shared with TRBD1. The V segment lost 4 bases and the J segment 6 bases; nucleotides outside the gene matches: 6. The germline V gene encodes CDR1 MNHNY and CDR2 SVGAGI (reference sequence). This CDR3 spans 16 amino acids. CDR3 DNA: TGTGCCAGCAGTTCACATTGGGACAGGGGTAATTCACCCCTCCACTTT. As protein: CASSSHWDRGNSPLHF.

The chain links TRBV6-1 to TRBJ1-2, with TRBD1 as a possible D gene (5 bases). This CDR3 contains 15 residues. V was trimmed by 3 bases and J by 4 bases, leaving 15 bases between them. CDR1 is MNHNS, CDR2 SASEGT, per germline. CDR3 bases: TGTGCCAGCAGTGACGCAACCGGGACTGGCTATGGCTACACCTTC. This sequence encodes CASSDATGTGYGYTF.

This sequence joins TRBV4-2 and TRBJ1-3, with 8 bases identical to TRBD1. The V segment lost 6 bases and the J segment 1 base; nucleotides outside the gene matches: 11. The CDR3 length is 17 residues. Germline V lookup: CDR1 LGHNA, CDR2 YNFKEQ. CDR3 in amino acids: CASRLTTGAISGNTIYF. CDR3 nucleotide sequence: TGTGCCAGCAGACTCACGACAGGGGCCATATCTGGAAACACCATATATTTT.